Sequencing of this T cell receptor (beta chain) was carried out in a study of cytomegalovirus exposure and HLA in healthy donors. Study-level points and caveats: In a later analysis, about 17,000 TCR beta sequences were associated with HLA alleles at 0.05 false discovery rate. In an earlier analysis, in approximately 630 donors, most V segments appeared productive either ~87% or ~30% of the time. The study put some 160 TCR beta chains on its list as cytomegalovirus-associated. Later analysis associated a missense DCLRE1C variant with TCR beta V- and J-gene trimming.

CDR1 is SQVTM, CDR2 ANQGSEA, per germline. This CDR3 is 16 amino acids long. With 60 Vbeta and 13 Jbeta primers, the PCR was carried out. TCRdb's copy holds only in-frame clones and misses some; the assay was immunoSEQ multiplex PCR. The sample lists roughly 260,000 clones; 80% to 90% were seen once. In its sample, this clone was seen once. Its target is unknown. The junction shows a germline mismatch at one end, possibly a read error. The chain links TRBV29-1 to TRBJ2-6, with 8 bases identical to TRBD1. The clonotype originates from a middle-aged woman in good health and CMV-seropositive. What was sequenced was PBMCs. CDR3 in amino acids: CSVLGQGFSGANGLTF. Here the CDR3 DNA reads TGCAGCGTACTCGGACAGGGTTTTTCTGGGGCCAACGGCCTGACTTTC.